The 16 T cell receptor beta chains presented below share a single source sample, sequenced in a study of technical replicates of blood from several donors. TCRdb keeps only in-frame clones here, not all; method: immunoSEQ multiplex PCR. The sample includes 79,000 or so clones, around 90% of them seen just once. The sequencing sample was made of T cells isolated from PBMCs. These receptors came from a human donor in good health.

The V gene is TRBV10-3, the J gene TRBJ2-5; 8 nucleotides agree with TRBD1. Germline CDR1 is ENHRY and CDR2 is SYGVKD. V lost 0 bases and J lost 4; bases outside the gene matches: 4. This CDR3 comprises 15 residues. The CDR3 spells CAISESRTGSETQYF. CDR3 DNA sequence: TGTGCCATCAGTGAGTCGCGGACAGGGTCAGAGACCCAGTACTTC.

The V call is TRBV7-9, the J call TRBJ2-1; 13 bases align to TRBD2. Germline CDR1 reads SEHNR; CDR2 reads FQNEAQ (reference sequence). This CDR3 has 17 amino acids. V lost 5 bases and J lost 3; bases outside the gene matches: 7. Written as DNA, the CDR3 is TGTGCCAGCAGCCCCCTGGGACTAGCGGGGTACTACAATGAGCAGTTCTTC. Translated, it gives CASSPLGLAGYYNEQFF.

The chain has TRBV11-2 and TRBJ1-5; D uncertain. Germline CDR1 reads SGHAT; CDR2 reads FQNNGV. Trimming removed 5 bases from V and 3 bases from J, with 5 bases in between. This CDR3 spans 12 amino acids. The CDR3, as DNA: TGTGCCAGCAGCCCCCACAATCAGCCCCAGCATTTT. Protein: CASSPHNQPQHF.

The V call is TRBV7-9, the J call TRBJ2-2, with D maybe TRBD2 (5 bases). This CDR3 region has 14 residues. Germline loops: CDR1 SEHNR, CDR2 FQNEAQ (reference sequence). Trimming shortened V by 6 bases and J by 1 base, and 9 bases separated the two germline ends. The CDR3 is CASSEAGNTGELFF. CDR3 nucleotide sequence: TGTGCCAGCAGTGAGGCGGGGAACACCGGGGAGCTGTTTTTT.

The J gene is TRBJ2-1, the V gene TRBV27; maybe TRBD2 (6 bases). CDR1 and CDR2 (germline): MNHEY, SMNVEV (reference sequence). The V gene lost 4 bases and the J gene lost 4 bases, with 11 bases spanning the gap. The CDR3 consists of 14 residues. The CDR3: CASSSGREYNEQFF. For the CDR3, the DNA is TGTGCCAGCAGTTCCGGGCGGGAATACAATGAGCAGTTCTTC.

The V call is TRBV7-6, the J call TRBJ2-1; D gene uncertain. V was clipped by 8 bases and J by 0 bases, with 14 bases between them. Germline CDR1 reads SGHVS; CDR2 reads FNYEAQ. The CDR3 spans 15 residues. The CDR3 nucleotides are TGTGCCAGCTCGACTTGGCAGAGCTCCTACAATGAGCAGTTCTTC. Protein: CASSTWQSSYNEQFF.

The chain has TRBV7-9 and TRBJ1-4; D is perhaps TRBD1 (6 bases). V was clipped by 5 bases and J by 7 bases, with 14 bases between them. The CDR3 is 14 residues long. CDR1 SEHNR and CDR2 FQNEAQ come from the germline V gene (reference sequence). The CDR3 loop is CASSQVQGSEKLFF. CDR3 DNA: TGTGCCAGCAGCCAGGTGCAGGGGAGTGAAAAACTGTTTTTT.

This clone was recorded once. The CDR3 spells CASSRRQGDYGYTF. CDR3 coding DNA: TGTGCCAGCAGCCGACGACAGGGGGACTATGGCTACACCTTC. The chain is built from TRBV7-8 and TRBJ1-2; 9 bases agree with TRBD1. The CDR3 covers 14 residues. Germline V lookup: CDR1 SGHVS, CDR2 FQNEAQ. Trimming at V came to 5 bases and at J to 3 bases, leaving 4 bases not matched to a gene. Supplemented by reference TRBV7-8 and TRBJ1-2, the full variable domain reads GAGVSQSPRYKVAKRGQDVALRCDPISGHVSLFWYQQALGQGPEFLTYFQNEAQLDKSGLPSDRFFAERPEGSVSTLKIQRTQQEDSAVYLCASSRRQGDYGYTFGSGTRLTVV.

V gene TRBV28 combines with J gene TRBJ1-1, with 12 bases aligning to TRBD1. Germline assignment: CDR1 MDHEN and CDR2 SYDVKM. The CDR3 length is 21 residues. With 2 bases clipped from V and 0 bases from J, the junction kept 16 bases outside the gene matches. CDR3 coding DNA: TGTGCCAGCAGTTTAAATATTAGGGGACAGGGGGCCACTATCCTGAACACTGAAGCTTTCTTT. Its translation: CASSLNIRGQGATILNTEAFF.

The chain recombines TRBV4-1 with TRBJ1-5; D may be TRBD1 (5 bases). Germline values: CDR1 MGHRA, CDR2 YSYEKL. Trimming stripped 1 base from V and 3 bases from J, with 10 bases between. CDR3 length equals 15 residues. The CDR3 DNA sequence: TGCGCCAGCAGCCAAGGGGGCCCCTTCAATCAGCCCCAGCATTTT. The encoded protein is CASSQGGPFNQPQHF.

The CDR3 loop is CSVPWTGFILDYGYTF. CDR3 coding DNA: TGCAGCGTTCCCTGGACAGGGTTTATTCTAGACTATGGCTACACCTTC. The chain uses TRBV29-1 and TRBJ1-2; 8 bases line up with TRBD1. With V trimmed by 5 bases and J by 3 bases, 14 bases remained unmatched. CDR1 and CDR2 from the germline V gene are SQVTM and ANQGSEA. The CDR3 has 16 amino acids.

V and J are TRBV7-8 and TRBJ2-7; D unresolved. Trimming shortened V by 1 base and J by 2 bases, and 6 bases separated the two germline ends. CDR3 length: 13 residues. Germline CDR1 reads SGHVS; CDR2 reads FQNEAQ. The CDR3 region is CASSLGTAYEQYF. In nucleotides, the CDR3 is TGTGCCAGCAGCTTAGGTACAGCCTACGAGCAGTACTTC.

V and J are TRBV27 and TRBJ1-5; TRBD1 agrees at 11 bases. This CDR3 has 14 amino acids. V lost 4 bases and J lost 7; bases outside the gene matches: 3. Germline V lookup: CDR1 MNHEY, CDR2 SMNVEV (reference sequence). The CDR3 spells CASSWDRGGQPQHF. CDR3 in DNA: TGTGCCAGCAGTTGGGACAGGGGGGGACAGCCCCAGCATTTT.

The chain carries TRBV5-6 and TRBJ1-2; the D gene is possibly TRBD1 (6 bases). This CDR3 region has 13 residues. Trimming stripped 0 bases from V and 7 bases from J, with 10 bases between. Germline V lookup: CDR1 SGHDT, CDR2 YYEEEE. CDR3 protein: CASSLGTVSGYTF. CDR3 nucleotides: TGTGCCAGCAGCTTGGGGACAGTGTCTGGCTACACCTTC.

The chain is built from TRBV7-9 and TRBJ2-5; 8 positions match TRBD1. Germline CDR1 SEHNR, CDR2 FQNEAQ (reference sequence). This CDR3 comprises 16 residues. Germline trimming cut 2 bases from V and 0 bases from J; bases unmatched to any gene: 5. This CDR3 reads CASSLLAGGNQETQYF. CDR3 nucleotide sequence: TGTGCCAGCAGCTTACTGGCAGGGGGCAACCAAGAGACCCAGTACTTC.

The CDR3 DNA sequence: TGTGCCAGCAACCCCCGTCCGGGACTAGAGTACGAGCAGTACTTC. It encodes CASNPRPGLEYEQYF. This chain connects TRBV2 to TRBJ2-7; the match to TRBD2 covers 8 bases. CDR3 size: 15 residues. J lost 4 bases, V lost 7 bases, and 12 bases had no gene match. Germline lookup yields CDR1 SNHLY and CDR2 FYNNEI.